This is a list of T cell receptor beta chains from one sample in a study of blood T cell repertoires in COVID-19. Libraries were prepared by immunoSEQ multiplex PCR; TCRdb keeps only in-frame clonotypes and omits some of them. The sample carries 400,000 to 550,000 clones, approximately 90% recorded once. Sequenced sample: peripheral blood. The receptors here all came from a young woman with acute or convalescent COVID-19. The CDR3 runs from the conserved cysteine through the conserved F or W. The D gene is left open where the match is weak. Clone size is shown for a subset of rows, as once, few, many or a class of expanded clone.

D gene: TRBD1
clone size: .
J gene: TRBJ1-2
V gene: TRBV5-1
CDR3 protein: CASSLAGGAGYGYTF
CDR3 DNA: TGCGCCAGCAGCTTGGCAGGGGGCGCAGGTTATGGCTACACCTTC

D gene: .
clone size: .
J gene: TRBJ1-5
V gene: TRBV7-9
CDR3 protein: CASSSKGPPWAQHF
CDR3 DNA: TGTGCCAGCAGCTCGAAGGGGCCGCCCTGGGCCCAGCATTTT

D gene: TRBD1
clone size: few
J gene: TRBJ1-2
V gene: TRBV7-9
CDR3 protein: CASSSTGGEGYTF
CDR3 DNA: TGTGCCAGCAGCTCGACAGGGGGCGAAGGCTACACCTTC

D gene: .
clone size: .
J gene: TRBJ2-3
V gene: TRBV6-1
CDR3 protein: CASSEGDVADTQYF
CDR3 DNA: TGTGCCAGCAGTGAAGGCGATGTGGCAGATACGCAGTATTTT

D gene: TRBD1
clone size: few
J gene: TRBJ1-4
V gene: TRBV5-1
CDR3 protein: CASSGTGGSGEKLFF
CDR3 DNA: TGCGCCAGCAGCGGGACAGGGGGCTCGGGTGAAAAACTGTTTTTT

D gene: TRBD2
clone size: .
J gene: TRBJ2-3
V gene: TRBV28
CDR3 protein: CASSLAGDYTDTQYF
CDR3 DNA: TGTGCCAGCAGTTTAGCGGGAGACTACACAGATACGCAGTATTTT

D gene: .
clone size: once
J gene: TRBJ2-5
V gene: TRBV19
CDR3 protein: CASSIDAGETQYF
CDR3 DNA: TGTGCCAGTAGTATAGATGCGGGGGAGACCCAGTACTTC

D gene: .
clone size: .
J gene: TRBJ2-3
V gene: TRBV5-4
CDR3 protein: CASSLATPGHRNTQYF
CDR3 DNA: TGTGCCAGCAGCTTGGCTACACCGGGACATCGGAATACGCAGTATTTT

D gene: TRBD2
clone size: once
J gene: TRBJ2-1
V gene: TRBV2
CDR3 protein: CASTPRGGVVNEQFF
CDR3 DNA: TGTGCCAGCACCCCGCGGGGGGGTGTTGTAAATGAGCAGTTCTTC

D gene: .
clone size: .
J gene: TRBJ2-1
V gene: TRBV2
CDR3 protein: CASSEPFRLGSYNEQFF
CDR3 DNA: TGTGCCAGCAGTGAACCCTTTCGACTAGGCTCCTACAATGAGCAGTTCTTC

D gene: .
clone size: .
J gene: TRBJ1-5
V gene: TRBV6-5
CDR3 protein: CASTPRGDQPQHF
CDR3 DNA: TGTGCCAGCACCCCTCGGGGTGATCAGCCCCAGCATTTT

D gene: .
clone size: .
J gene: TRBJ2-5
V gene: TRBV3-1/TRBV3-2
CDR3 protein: CASSLYSGQETQYF
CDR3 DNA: TGTGCCAGCAGCCTCTATAGCGGCCAAGAGACCCAGTACTTC

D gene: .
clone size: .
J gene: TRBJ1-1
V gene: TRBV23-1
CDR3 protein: CASSQSARSRMNTEAFF
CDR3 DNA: TGCGCCAGCAGTCAATCAGCCCGTAGCAGAATGAACACTGAAGCTTTCTTT

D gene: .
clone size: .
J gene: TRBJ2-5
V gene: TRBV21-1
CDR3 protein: CASSKRRAGETQYF
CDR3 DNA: TGTGCCAGCAGCAAAAGGAGGGCGGGAGAGACCCAGTACTTC

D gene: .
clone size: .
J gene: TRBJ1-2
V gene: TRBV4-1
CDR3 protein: CASSQADSYYGYTF
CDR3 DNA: TGCGCCAGCAGCCAAGCGGACAGCTACTATGGCTACACCTTC

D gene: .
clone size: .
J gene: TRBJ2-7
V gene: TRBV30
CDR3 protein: CAGRTAPYEQYF
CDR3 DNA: TGTGCCGGGAGGACAGCCCCCTACGAGCAGTACTTC

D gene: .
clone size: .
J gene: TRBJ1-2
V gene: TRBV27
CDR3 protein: CASSLSWQPRVYGYTF
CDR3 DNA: TGTGCCAGCAGTTTATCGTGGCAGCCCCGGGTCTATGGCTACACCTTC

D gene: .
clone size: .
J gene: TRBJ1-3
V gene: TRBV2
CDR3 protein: CASGTPSSGNTIYF
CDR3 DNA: TGTGCCAGCGGGACACCTAGCTCTGGAAACACCATATATTTT

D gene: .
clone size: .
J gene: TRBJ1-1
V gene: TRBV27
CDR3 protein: CASSLRLNTEAFF
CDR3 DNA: TGTGCCAGCAGTTTACGGTTGAACACTGAAGCTTTCTTT

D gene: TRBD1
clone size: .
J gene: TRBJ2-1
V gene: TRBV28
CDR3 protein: CASRSGGPIVYNEQFF
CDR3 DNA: TGTGCCAGCAGATCAGGGGGCCCGATCGTATACAATGAGCAGTTCTTC

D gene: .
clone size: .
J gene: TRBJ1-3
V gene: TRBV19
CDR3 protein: CASMKRGRSGNTIYF
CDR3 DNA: TGTGCCAGTATGAAACGAGGGCGGTCTGGAAACACCATATATTTT

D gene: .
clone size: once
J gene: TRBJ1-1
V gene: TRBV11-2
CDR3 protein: CASSLYSTGEAFF
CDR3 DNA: TGTGCCAGCAGCTTATACTCGACAGGTGAAGCTTTCTTT

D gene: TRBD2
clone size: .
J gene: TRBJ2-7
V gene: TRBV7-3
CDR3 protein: CASSGTSGGARYEQYF
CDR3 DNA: TGTGCCAGCAGCGGGACTAGCGGGGGGGCCAGGTACGAGCAGTACTTC

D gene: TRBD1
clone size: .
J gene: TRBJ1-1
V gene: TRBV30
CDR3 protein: CAWSPLTGMNTEAFF
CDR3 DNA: TGTGCCTGGAGTCCACTGACAGGGATGAACACTGAAGCTTTCTTT

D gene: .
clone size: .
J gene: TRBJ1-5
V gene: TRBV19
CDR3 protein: CASSIGGTSNQPQHF
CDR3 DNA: TGTGCCAGTAGTATAGGGGGGACAAGCAATCAGCCCCAGCATTTT

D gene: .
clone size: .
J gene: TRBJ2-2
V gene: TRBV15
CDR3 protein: CATSRSTGTANTGELFF
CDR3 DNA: TGTGCCACCAGCAGATCCACAGGGACCGCGAACACCGGGGAGCTGTTTTTT

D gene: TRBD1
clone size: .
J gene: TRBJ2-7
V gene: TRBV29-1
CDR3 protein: CSVLGTGYEQYF
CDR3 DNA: TGCAGCGTTCTCGGGACAGGCTACGAGCAGTACTTC

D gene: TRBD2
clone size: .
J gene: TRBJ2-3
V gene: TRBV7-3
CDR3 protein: CASSPRDSGGGTDTQYF
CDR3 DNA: TGTGCCAGCAGCCCCCGCGATAGCGGGGGGGGGACGGATACGCAGTATTTT

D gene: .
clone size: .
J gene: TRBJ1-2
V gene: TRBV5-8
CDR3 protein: CASSLGGRLDGYTF
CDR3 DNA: TGTGCCAGCAGCTTGGGGGGGCGGCTTGATGGCTACACCTTC

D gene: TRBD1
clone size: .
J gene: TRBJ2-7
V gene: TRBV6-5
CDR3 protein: CASSYMDRGYEQYF
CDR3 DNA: TGTGCCAGCAGTTATATGGACAGGGGGTACGAGCAGTACTTC

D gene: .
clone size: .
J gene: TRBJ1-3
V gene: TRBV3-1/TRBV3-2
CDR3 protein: CASSPLPNGNTIYF
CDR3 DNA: TGTGCCAGCAGCCCATTACCTAATGGAAACACCATATATTTT

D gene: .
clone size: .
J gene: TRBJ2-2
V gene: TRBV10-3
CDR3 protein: CATPRQDGMHRGAVF
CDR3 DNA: TGTGCCACCCCACGACAGGACGGGATGCACCGGGGAGCTGTTTTT

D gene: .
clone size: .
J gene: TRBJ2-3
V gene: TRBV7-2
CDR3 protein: CASSLEAGYTDTQYF
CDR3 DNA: TGTGCCAGCAGCTTAGAGGCGGGGTACACAGATACGCAGTATTTT

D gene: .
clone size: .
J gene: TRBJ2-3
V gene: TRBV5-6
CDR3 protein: CASSIRLSPSTDTQYF
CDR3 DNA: TGTGCCAGCAGCATCCGCTTAAGCCCTAGCACAGATACGCAGTATTTT

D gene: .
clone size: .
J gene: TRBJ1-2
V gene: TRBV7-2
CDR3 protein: CASSLAQGSGYTF
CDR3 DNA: TGTGCCAGCAGCTTAGCCCAGGGAAGTGGCTACACCTTC

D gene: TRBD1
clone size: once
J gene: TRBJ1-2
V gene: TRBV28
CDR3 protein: CATPTGEAGYTF
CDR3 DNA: TGTGCCACACCAACAGGGGAAGCTGGCTACACCTTC

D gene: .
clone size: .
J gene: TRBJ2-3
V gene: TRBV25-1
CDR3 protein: CASSRSAVTDTQYF
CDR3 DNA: TGTGCCAGCAGTCGGTCAGCGGTCACAGATACGCAGTATTTT

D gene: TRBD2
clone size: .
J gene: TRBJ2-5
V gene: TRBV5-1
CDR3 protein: CASSLFERGGAETQYF
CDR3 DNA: TGCGCCAGCAGCTTGTTTGAGCGGGGGGGAGCAGAGACCCAGTACTTC

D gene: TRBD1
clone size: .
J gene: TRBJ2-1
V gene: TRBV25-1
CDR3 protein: CASRDPGQGYNEQFF
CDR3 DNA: TGTGCCAGCAGGGACCCGGGACAGGGTTACAATGAGCAGTTCTTC